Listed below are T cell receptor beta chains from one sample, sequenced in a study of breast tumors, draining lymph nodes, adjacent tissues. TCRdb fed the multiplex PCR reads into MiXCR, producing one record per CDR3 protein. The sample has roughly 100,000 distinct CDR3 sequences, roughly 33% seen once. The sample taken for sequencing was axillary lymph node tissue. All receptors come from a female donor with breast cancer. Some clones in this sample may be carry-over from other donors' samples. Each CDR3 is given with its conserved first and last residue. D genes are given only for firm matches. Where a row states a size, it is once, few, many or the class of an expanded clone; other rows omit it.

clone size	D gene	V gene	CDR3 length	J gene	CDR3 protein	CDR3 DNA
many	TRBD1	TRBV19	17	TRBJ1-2	CASSIAGTGMVFNGYTF	TGTGCCAGTAGTATAGCCGGGACAGGGATGGTTTTTAATGGCTACACCTTC
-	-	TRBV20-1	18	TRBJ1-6	CSASGVTTRTSYNSPLHF	TGCAGTGCTAGCGGGGTAACCACACGCACCTCTTATAATTCACCCCTCCACTTT
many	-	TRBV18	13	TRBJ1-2	CASSPPRGYGYTF	TGTGCCAGCTCACCACCAAGGGGATATGGCTACACCTTC
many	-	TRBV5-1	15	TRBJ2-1	CASGTDPGPYNEQFF	TGCGCCAGCGGTACAGATCCCGGCCCCTACAATGAGCAGTTCTTC
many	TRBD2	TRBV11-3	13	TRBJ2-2	CASEREGTGELFF	TGTGCCAGCGAGCGGGAGGGCACCGGGGAGCTGTTTTTT
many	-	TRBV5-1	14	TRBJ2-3	CASSLRSLDDTQYF	TGCGCCAGCAGCTTGCGCAGCCTCGACGATACGCAGTATTTT
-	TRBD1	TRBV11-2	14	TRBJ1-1	CASSFDRGFTEAFF	TGTGCCAGCAGCTTTGACAGGGGTTTCACTGAAGCTTTCTTT
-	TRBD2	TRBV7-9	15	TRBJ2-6	CASSLRGAGANVLTF	TGTGCCAGCAGCTTACGGGGGGCTGGGGCCAACGTCCTGACTTTC
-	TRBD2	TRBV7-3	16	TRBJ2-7	CVSSLSGRASGYEQYF	TGTGTCAGCAGCCTTAGCGGGAGGGCCTCAGGGTACGAGCAGTACTTC
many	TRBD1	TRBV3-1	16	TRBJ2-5	CASSQDPGGYSETQYF	TGTGCCAGCAGCCAAGATCCAGGGGGCTATAGTGAGACCCAGTACTTC
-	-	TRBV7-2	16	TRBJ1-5	CASSLGAGSGNQPQHF	TGTGCCAGTAGCTTAGGGGCGGGGTCGGGCAATCAGCCCCAGCATTTT
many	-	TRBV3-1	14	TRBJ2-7	CASSPLTRGYEQYF	TGTGCCAGCAGCCCTTTGACCCGCGGGTACGAGCAGTACTTC
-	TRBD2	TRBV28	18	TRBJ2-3	CASAERASGSRIRDTQYF	TGTGCCAGCGCCGAGAGGGCTAGCGGGAGTCGGATTAGAGATACGCAGTATTTT
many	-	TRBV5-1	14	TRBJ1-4	CASSVGLKNEKLFF	TGCGCCAGCAGCGTGGGACTGAAGAATGAAAAACTGTTTTTT
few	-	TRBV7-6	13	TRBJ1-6	CASSPPGNFPLHF	TGTGCCAGCAGCCCCCCGGGGAATTTCCCCCTCCACTTT
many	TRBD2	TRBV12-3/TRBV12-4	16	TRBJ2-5	CASSVAGGLYQETQYF	TGTGCCAGCAGTGTTGCGGGGGGGCTATACCAAGAGACCCAGTACTTC
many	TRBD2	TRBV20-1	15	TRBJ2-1	CSARDGRGDYNEQFF	TGCAGTGCTAGAGATGGGCGGGGGGACTACAATGAGCAGTTCTTC
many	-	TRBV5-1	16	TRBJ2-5	CASSWQGGGAEETQYF	TGCGCCAGCAGCTGGCAAGGGGGGGGTGCTGAAGAGACCCAGTACTTC
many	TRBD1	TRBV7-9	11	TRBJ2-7	CASSAHRGVTF	TGTGCCAGCAGCGCCCACAGGGGTGTAACCTTC
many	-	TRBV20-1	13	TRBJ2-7	CSARDVVVNEQYF	TGCAGTGCTAGAGATGTAGTTGTAAACGAGCAGTACTTC
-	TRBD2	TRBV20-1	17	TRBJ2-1	CSAARTSGRVAYNEQFF	TGCAGTGCCGCTAGGACTAGCGGGAGGGTGGCTTACAATGAGCAGTTCTTC
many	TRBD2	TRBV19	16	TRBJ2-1	CASKDVGLAVYNEQFF	TGTGCCAGTAAAGATGTAGGACTAGCGGTCTACAATGAGCAGTTCTTC
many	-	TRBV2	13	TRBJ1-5	CASSQLGNQPQHF	TGTGCCAGCAGCCAGTTGGGAAATCAGCCCCAGCATTTT
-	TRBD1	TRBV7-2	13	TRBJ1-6	CASGQGRDSPLHF	TGTGCCAGCGGACAGGGGAGAGATTCACCCCTCCACTTT
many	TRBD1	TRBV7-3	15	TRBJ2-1	CASSRDRGSYNEQFF	TGTGCCAGCAGCCGGGACAGGGGGAGCTACAATGAGCAGTTCTTC
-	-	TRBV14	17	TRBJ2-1	CASSQDEAGQGYNEQFF	TGTGCCAGCAGCCAAGATGAGGCAGGTCAAGGGTACAATGAGCAGTTCTTC
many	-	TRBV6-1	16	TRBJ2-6	CASSDRRGIGANVLTF	TGTGCCAGCAGTGACCGACGGGGGATTGGGGCCAACGTCCTGACTTTC
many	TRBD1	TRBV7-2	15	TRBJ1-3	CASSTHRGPGNTIYF	TGTGCCAGCAGCACACACAGGGGGCCTGGAAACACCATATATTTT
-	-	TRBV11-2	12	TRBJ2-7	CASSSPSYEQYF	TGTGCCAGCAGCTCGCCCTCTTACGAGCAGTACTTC
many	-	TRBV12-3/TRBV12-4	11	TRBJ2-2	CASRHTGELFF	TGTGCCAGCAGGCACACCGGGGAGCTGTTTTTT
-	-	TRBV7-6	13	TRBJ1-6	CASGPDNNSPLHF	TGTGCCAGCGGGCCGGACAATAATTCACCCCTCCACTTT
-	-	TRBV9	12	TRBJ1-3	CASSVTGHTIYF	TGTGCCAGCAGCGTAACCGGCCACACCATATATTTT
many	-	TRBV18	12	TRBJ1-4	CASSLAGQRGVF	TGTGCCAGCTCACTAGCCGGGCAGAGGGGTGTTTTT
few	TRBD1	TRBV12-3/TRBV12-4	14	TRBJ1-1	CASNLQGTNTEAFF	TGTGCCAGCAACCTACAGGGGACGAACACTGAAGCTTTCTTT
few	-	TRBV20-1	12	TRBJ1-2	CSAREEGEGYTF	TGCAGTGCTAGAGAGGAGGGAGAGGGCTACACCTTC
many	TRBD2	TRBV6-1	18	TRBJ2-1	CASSEALTSGSLYNEQFF	TGTGCCAGCAGTGAAGCGCTAACTAGCGGGAGCCTTTACAATGAGCAGTTCTTC
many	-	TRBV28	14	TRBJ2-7	CASSFGRGDHEQYF	TGTGCCAGCAGTTTTGGAAGGGGGGACCACGAGCAGTACTTC
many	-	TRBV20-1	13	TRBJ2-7	CSAVPRGSYEQYF	TGCAGTGCCGTACCCAGGGGAAGCTACGAGCAGTACTTC
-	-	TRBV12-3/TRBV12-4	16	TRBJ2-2	CASSFGHGGPTGELFF	TGTGCCAGCAGTTTCGGGCACGGGGGGCCCACCGGGGAGCTGTTTTTT
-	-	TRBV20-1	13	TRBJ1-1	CSVPKSGNTEAFF	TGCAGTGTCCCTAAGTCGGGGAACACTGAAGCTTTCTTT
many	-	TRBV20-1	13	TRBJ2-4	CSARLYSGDIQYF	TGCAGTGCTAGACTATATAGTGGGGACATTCAGTACTTC
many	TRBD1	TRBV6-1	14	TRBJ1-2	CASSGGQRNYGYTF	TGTGCCAGCAGTGGGGGACAGCGAAACTATGGCTACACCTTC
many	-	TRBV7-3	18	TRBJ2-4	CASSYDRIDALAKNIQYF	TGTGCCAGCAGTTACGACAGGATCGACGCTCTAGCCAAAAACATTCAGTACTTC
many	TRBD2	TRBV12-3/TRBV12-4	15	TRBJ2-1	CASRWGLAAYNEQFF	TGTGCCAGCAGATGGGGACTAGCGGCGTACAATGAGCAGTTCTTC
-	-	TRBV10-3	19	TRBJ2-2	CAISERATSQTGNTGELFF	TGTGCCATCAGTGAGAGGGCTACCTCGCAAACAGGGAACACCGGGGAGCTGTTTTTT
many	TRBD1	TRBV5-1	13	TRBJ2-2	CASRTGPTGELFF	TGCGCCAGCAGGACAGGGCCCACCGGGGAGCTGTTTTTT
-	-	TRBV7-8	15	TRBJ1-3	CASSLEGISGDTIYF	TGTGCAAGCAGCTTAGAGGGCATATCCGGAGACACCATATATTTT
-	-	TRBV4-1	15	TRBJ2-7	CASSPSGGGKYEQYF	TGCGCCAGCAGCCCTTCGGGGGGCGGGAAATACGAGCAGTACTTC
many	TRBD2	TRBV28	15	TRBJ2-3	CASSASGWALDTQYF	TGTGCCAGCAGTGCTAGCGGATGGGCCCTAGATACGCAGTATTTT
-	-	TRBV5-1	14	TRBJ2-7	CASSPHRAGYEQYF	TGCGCCAGCAGCCCACACAGAGCGGGCTACGAGCAGTACTTC
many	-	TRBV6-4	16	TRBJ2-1	CASSEVAVARSDEQFF	TGTGCCAGCAGTGAGGTTGCTGTGGCCAGATCGGATGAGCAGTTCTTC
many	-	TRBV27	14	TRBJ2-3	CASSLMGGPDTQYF	TGTGCCAGCAGTTTGATGGGTGGCCCAGATACGCAGTATTTT
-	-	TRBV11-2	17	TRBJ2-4	CASSLSGGPVAKNIQYF	TGTGCCAGCAGCTTAAGTGGGGGCCCCGTAGCCAAAAACATTCAGTACTTC
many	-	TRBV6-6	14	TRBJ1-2	CASSHSDAGGGYTF	TGTGCCAGCAGTCACTCGGACGCCGGCGGAGGCTACACCTTC
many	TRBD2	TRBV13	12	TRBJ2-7	CASSLGRGEQYF	TGTGCCAGCAGCTTGGGGAGGGGCGAACAGTACTTC